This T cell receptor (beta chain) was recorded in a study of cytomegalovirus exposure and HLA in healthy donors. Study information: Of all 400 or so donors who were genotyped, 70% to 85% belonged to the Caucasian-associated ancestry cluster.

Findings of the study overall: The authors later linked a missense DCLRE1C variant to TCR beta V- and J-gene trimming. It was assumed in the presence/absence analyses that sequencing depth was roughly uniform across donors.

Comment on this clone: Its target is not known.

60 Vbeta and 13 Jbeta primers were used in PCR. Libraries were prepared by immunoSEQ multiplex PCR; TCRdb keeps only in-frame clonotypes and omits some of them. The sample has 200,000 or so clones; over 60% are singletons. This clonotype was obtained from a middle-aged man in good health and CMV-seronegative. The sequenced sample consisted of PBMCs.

The CDR3 nucleotides are TGTGCCAGCAGATCATCTAGCGGAGGCTCCTACAATGAGCAGTTCTTC. It yields the protein CASRSSSGGSYNEQFF. The rearrangement links TRBV2 to TRBJ2-1, with 7 bases matching TRBD2. This CDR3 is built from 16 residues. The V gene's germline CDR1 is SNHLY and CDR2 FYNNEI. Trimming removed 6 bases from V and 0 bases from J; junction bases left unmatched: 8.